Shown below are 21 T cell receptor beta chains from a single sample sequenced in a study of siplizumab effects on memory and regulatory T cells. The assay was immunoSEQ multiplex PCR, and TCRdb's table has in-frame clones only and misses some. This sample has 9,500 to 11,000 clones; around 40% occur once, and the top ten carry roughly 10%. Antigen specificity for these receptors is unknown. Mixed lymphocyte reaction cells were cocultured at 37°C for 6 to 7 days. Material for sequencing was CFSE-low (dividing) CD8+ T cells sorted from an allogeneic mixed lymphocyte reaction. The receptors derive from a human donor in good health; the cells came from an allogeneic mixed lymphocyte reaction.

This clone rates as medium-sized (0.01 to 0.1%). This rearrangement joins TRBV9 to TRBJ2-3, with 10 positions matching TRBD2. Germline CDR1 and CDR2: SGDLS and YYNGEE. V lost 4 bases and J lost 5; bases outside the gene matches: 7. CDR3 length: 15 residues. The CDR3 is CASSRSGGAGDTQYF. The CDR3 coding sequence is TGTGCCAGCAGCCGAAGCGGGGGGGCAGGAGATACGCAGTATTTT.

The V call is TRBV29-1, the J call TRBJ2-7; 10 positions match TRBD1. The length of the CDR3 is 14 residues. Germline CDR1 reads SQVTM; CDR2 reads ANQGSEA. Trimming removed 0 bases from V and 5 bases from J; junction bases left unmatched: 4. Written as DNA, the CDR3 is TGCAGCGTTGAAGAGGGGACAGGGGCTCACGAGCAGTACTTC. This translates into CSVEEGTGAHEQYF.

The rearrangement links TRBV7-8 to TRBJ2-7, with a possible D match to TRBD2 (5 bases). Looked up from germline, CDR1 is SGHVS and CDR2 is FQNEAQ. V lost 0 bases, J lost 4 bases, and 7 bases lay in between. There are 13 residues in the CDR3. The CDR3 sequence is CASSLARVYEQYF. In DNA, the CDR3 is TGTGCCAGCAGCTTAGCGAGGGTGTACGAGCAGTACTTC.

The chain links TRBV7-9 to TRBJ2-1; tentative D call: TRBD2 (7 bases). Trimming took off 10 bases at V and 8 bases at J, with 15 bases between the two ends. This CDR3 contains 12 residues. From germline, CDR1 is SEHNR and CDR2 FQNEAQ (reference sequence). The CDR3 DNA follows: TGTGCCAACGGGGGGCCTGGAGATGAGCAGTTCTTC. Translation gives CANGGPGDEQFF.

The gene calls are TRBV4-3 and TRBJ2-7, with D possibly TRBD2 on 5 matching bases. This CDR3 spans 14 amino acids. Trimming left V 4 bases short and J 3 bases short, with 13 bases between. Germline lookup yields CDR1 LGHNA and CDR2 YSLEER. This chain's CDR3 is CASSPDRDFYEQYF. CDR3 bases: TGCGCCAGCAGCCCAGACCGGGATTTCTACGAGCAGTACTTC.

The V and J genes are TRBV11-2 and TRBJ2-7; the match to TRBD1 covers 9 bases. V lost 6 bases, J lost 3 bases, and 6 bases stayed unmatched. The CDR3 length is 14 residues. Germline assignment: CDR1 SGHAT and CDR2 FQNNGV. CDR3 residues: CASSYGTGYYEQYF. CDR3 DNA sequence: TGTGCCAGCAGTTATGGGACAGGGTACTACGAGCAGTACTTC.

The chain links TRBV25-1 to TRBJ1-4; unclear D gene. The CDR3 consists of 11 residues. V lost 1 base, J lost 10 bases, and 4 bases lay in between. In germline, CDR1 is MGHDK, CDR2 SYGVNS. The CDR3 DNA is TGTGCCAGCAGTGAATTCGGAAAACTGTTTTTT. Translation: CASSEFGKLFF. The whole variable domain, filled in from reference TRBV25-1 and TRBJ1-4, reads EADIYQTPRYLVIGTGKKITLECSQTMGHDKMYWYQQDPGMELHLIHYSYGVNSTEKGDLSSESTVSRIRTEHFPLTLESARPSHTSQYLCASSEFGKLFFGSGTQLSVL.

This chain links TRBV6-5 with TRBJ2-7, with D maybe TRBD2 (6 bases). Germline CDR1 MNHEY, CDR2 SVGAGI. V lost 5 bases and J lost 0, with 11 bases in between. This CDR3 is 14 amino acids long. In nucleotides, the CDR3 is TGTGCCAGCAGTCCGGGGGAGAGCTCCTACGAGCAGTACTTC. Amino acid sequence: CASSPGESSYEQYF.

This clone was seen only a few times. V and J are TRBV4-3 and TRBJ1-3, with 8 bases lining up with TRBD1. This CDR3 contains 17 residues. V lost 0 bases, J lost 7 bases, and 11 bases stayed unmatched. The V gene's germline CDR1 is LGHNA and CDR2 YSLEER. The DNA for the CDR3 is TGCGCCAGCAGCCAAGATCTGCATCAGGGGGCCGCCAACACCATATATTTT. Translated: CASSQDLHQGAANTIYF.

In this sample, this clone is medium-sized. The J gene is TRBJ2-7, the V gene TRBV10-1; D assignment may be TRBD1 or TRBD2 (5 bases each). Trimming took off 0 bases at V and 5 bases at J, with 14 bases between the two ends. The CDR3 is made up of 15 amino acids. CDR1 WNHNN and CDR2 SYGVQD come from the germline V gene (reference sequence). CDR3 sequence: CASSESRGGLDEQYF. Written as DNA, the CDR3 is TGCGCCAGCAGTGAGTCACGTGGGGGTCTCGACGAGCAGTACTTC.

This chain uses TRBV5-4 with TRBJ2-3; D not certain. With 4 bases removed from V and 6 bases from J, the gap between germline ends came to 12 bases. Per germline, CDR1 SGHNT and CDR2 YYREEE (reference sequence). CDR3 size: 13 residues. Written as DNA, the CDR3 is TGTGCCAGCAGCCAAGACCCAAGGGATACGCAGTATTTT. Translated: CASSQDPRDTQYF.

The CDR3 DNA is TGCGCCAATACAAGACAGTATGAGCAGTTCTTC. Translated: CANTRQYEQFF. The chain joins TRBV23-1 to TRBJ2-1; D possibly corresponds to TRBD1 (5 bases). TRBV23-1 is filed as an ORF, its function uncertain. The CDR3 length is 11 residues. Trimming shortened V by 10 bases and J by 8 bases, and 12 bases separated the two germline ends.

The chain carries TRBV9 and TRBJ1-1; no firm D call. The ends were cut back, 4 bases at V and 4 bases at J, with 11 bases in the middle. The germline V gene encodes CDR1 SGDLS and CDR2 YYNGEE. The CDR3 loop spans 13 amino acids. CDR3 sequence reads: CASSPSWGTEAFF. The CDR3 nucleotides are TGTGCCAGCAGCCCCAGTTGGGGCACTGAAGCTTTCTTT.

This clone showed up just a few times. The same CDR3 is also encoded by other DNA sequences in this sample. The chain recombines TRBV9 with TRBJ1-1, with D perhaps TRBD1 (5 bases). Germline V lookup: CDR1 SGDLS, CDR2 YYNGEE. Trimming stripped 0 bases from V and 3 bases from J, with 6 bases between. CDR3 length equals 13 residues. The CDR3 loop reads CASSVGGDTEAFF. CDR3 in DNA: TGTGCCAGCAGCGTAGGGGGGGACACTGAAGCTTTCTTT.

This CDR3 reads CASGRGIHEQYF. The CDR3 DNA sequence: TGTGCCAGCGGCCGGGGGATACACGAGCAGTACTTC. The chain carries TRBV6-5 and TRBJ2-7; weak D call: TRBD2 (6 bases). Trimming cost V 8 bases and J 5 bases, with 13 bases left between them. The CDR3 has 12 amino acids. Germline lookup yields CDR1 MNHEY and CDR2 SVGAGI.

By sample fraction, this clone is medium-sized. V is TRBV2 and J is TRBJ2-1, with 8 bases identical to TRBD1. The CDR3 contains 16 residues. CDR1 and CDR2 (germline): SNHLY, FYNNEI. With V trimmed by 8 bases and J by 1 base, 10 bases remained unmatched. The DNA of the CDR3 is TGTGCCAGCGGCCCCGGTGGGACAGGATCCTACAATGAGCAGTTCTTC. Translated, it gives CASGPGGTGSYNEQFF.

The chain has TRBV7-2 and TRBJ2-7; D is unclear. The CDR3 has 12 residues. In germline, CDR1 is SGHTA, CDR2 FQGNSA. With 5 bases removed from V and 1 base from J, the gap between germline ends came to 6 bases. CDR3 DNA sequence: TGTGCCAGCAGCCTCCCTTCCTACGAGCAGTACTTC. Translated: CASSLPSYEQYF.

This clone is termed medium-sized (0.01 to 0.1%). The gene calls are TRBV7-9 and TRBJ2-1, with 8 bases lining up with TRBD2. Germline V gene sequence: CDR1 SEHNR, CDR2 FQNEAQ (reference sequence). V was pared by 5 bases and J by 9 bases, with 0 bases of the junction left unmatched. The length of the CDR3 is 11 residues. The CDR3 nucleotides read TGTGCCAGCAGCGCGGGGGGTGAGCAGTTCTTC. Translated: CASSAGGEQFF.

The sample holds one count of this clone. V gene TRBV19 combines with J gene TRBJ2-1; TRBD2 matches 8 bases. The CDR3 has 14 amino acids. Trimming cost V 6 bases and J 7 bases; bases outside gene matches: 8. Germline assignment: CDR1 LNHDA and CDR2 SQIVND (reference sequence). CDR3 sequence reads: CASSTTGGGNEQFF. The CDR3 DNA reads TGTGCCAGTAGCACGACGGGAGGGGGGAATGAGCAGTTCTTC.

This clone was seen just once. This chain connects TRBV6-1 to TRBJ2-3, with 10 bases fitting TRBD2. V trimming: 3 bases; J trimming: 0 bases; junction bases outside the gene matches: 3. CDR3 length equals 16 residues. Germline values: CDR1 MNHNS, CDR2 SASEGT. As DNA, the CDR3 is TGTGCCAGCAGTGACACGGGACTAGCGAGCACAGATACGCAGTATTTT. It is translated as CASSDTGLASTDTQYF.

The chain has TRBV6-6 and TRBJ1-1; D unclear. This CDR3 comprises 11 residues. The V gene's germline CDR1 is MNHNY and CDR2 SVGAGI (reference sequence). Trimming took 4 bases from V and 5 from J, leaving 5 bases between them. In nucleotides, the CDR3 is TGTGCCAGCAGTTTCGGGACTGAAGCTTTCTTT. Its translation: CASSFGTEAFF.